This is a list of T cell receptor beta chains from one sample in a study of blood T cell repertoires in COVID-19. Produced via immunoSEQ multiplex PCR; TCRdb's table is partial and in-frame only. The repertoire holds approximately 50,000 clones, with around 85% as singletons. Specimen: peripheral blood. Receptor source: a man in his 70s with active COVID-19. CDR3s include the opening cysteine and the closing phenylalanine or tryptophan.

V gene: TRBV5-6; J gene: TRBJ2-5; CDR3 protein: CASSSPRGGTQETQYF
V gene: TRBV5-1; J gene: TRBJ2-7; CDR3 protein: CASSLVPSIFDEQYF
V gene: TRBV18; J gene: TRBJ2-7; CDR3 protein: CASSPGGSSYEQYF
V gene: TRBV6-5; J gene: TRBJ1-1; CDR3 protein: CASITRGNTEAFF
V gene: TRBV24-1; J gene: TRBJ2-2; CDR3 protein: CATSDSGQGITGELFF
V gene: TRBV15; J gene: TRBJ2-1; CDR3 protein: CATSRDIDEQFF
V gene: TRBV7-2; J gene: TRBJ2-7; CDR3 protein: CASSLGRLSGGQGEQYF
V gene: TRBV11-3; J gene: TRBJ2-7; CDR3 protein: CASSPETGDEQYF
V gene: TRBV27; J gene: TRBJ2-5; CDR3 protein: CASSRQGRETQYF
V gene: TRBV13; J gene: TRBJ1-2; CDR3 protein: CASSLGGGRTNYGYTF